The 27 T cell receptor beta chains presented below share a single source sample, sequenced in a study of T cell responses to AZD1222 COVID-19 vaccine (dated by TCRdb to about 2021). According to the study, the label for this sample's time point signals: baseline before first vaccination. Libraries were prepared through the immunoSEQ multiplex PCR assay. Sourced from immuneACCESS, this table was stored by TCRdb with only in-frame sequences that have V and J called. A share of the clones is absent; for the studies checked, an unresolved V gene accounts for under half, and the remainder has no known explanation. The sample includes about 120,000 clones, with approximately 83% observed a single time. The ten largest clones represent 9% to 9.5% of the sample. The sample here was peripheral blood, taken on day 0 of AZD1222 vaccination. These receptors were obtained from an adult in good health.

The rearrangement uses TRBV12-3 or TRBV12-4 and TRBJ1-2, with D hard to call. V lost 7 bases and J lost 3, with 12 bases in between. There are 13 residues in the CDR3. The CDR3 sequence is CASTLSEDYGYTF. CDR3 in DNA: TGTGCCAGCACCCTATCCGAGGACTATGGCTACACCTTC.

This chain links TRBV5-1 with TRBJ2-7, with D maybe TRBD2 (6 bases). Trimming pared 4 bases from V and 0 bases from J, leaving 14 bases between. This CDR3 has 15 amino acids. CDR1 and CDR2 (germline): SGHRS, YFSETQ. The CDR3 sequence is CASSRDGSVSYEQYF. The CDR3 DNA sequence: TGCGCCAGCAGCCGGGACGGGAGTGTCTCCTACGAGCAGTACTTC.

J is TRBJ1-1 and V is TRBV11-2, with a weak D call TRBD1 (6 bases). The CDR3 totals 14 residues. CDR1 is SGHAT and CDR2 is FQNNGV in the germline V gene. Trimming shortened V by 5 bases and J by 5 bases, and 15 bases separated the two germline ends. The CDR3 nucleotides read TGTGCCAGCAGCCCGACAGGCGCGGGGACTGAAGCTTTCTTT. Its protein is CASSPTGAGTEAFF. Full variable domain (rest looked up from reference TRBV11-2 and TRBJ1-1): EAGVAQSPRYKIIEKRQSVAFWCNPISGHATLYWYQQILGQGPKLLIQFQNNGVVDDSQLPKDRFSAERLKGVDSTLKIQPAKLEDSAVYLCASSPTGAGTEAFFGQGTRLTVV.

This clone was recorded a few times. V gene TRBV28 combines with J gene TRBJ1-5; D gene ambiguous. CDR1 is MDHEN, CDR2 SYDVKM, per germline. V lost 2 bases to trimming and J lost 4 bases, with 12 bases between them. The CDR3 extends over 15 amino acids. The CDR3 sequence: CASSLRQMGNQPQHF. The DNA for the CDR3 is TGTGCCAGCAGTTTACGCCAGATGGGGAATCAGCCCCAGCATTTT.

V is TRBV6-1 and J is TRBJ2-3, with 8 bases fitting TRBD1. Germline CDR1 and CDR2: MNHNS and SASEGT. This CDR3 comprises 16 residues. J was trimmed by 5 bases and V by 2 bases; bases with no gene match: 9. In DNA form, the CDR3 reads TGTGCCAGCAGTGAACGCGCAGGGGGCCTGGTAGATACGCAGTATTTT. Translated, it gives CASSERAGGLVDTQYF.

This clone has only a few counts. The J gene is TRBJ2-7, the V gene TRBV3-1 (or the pseudogene TRBV3-2), with D possibly being TRBD1 (6 bases). Trimming stripped 6 bases from V and 3 bases from J, with 15 bases between. Germline V lookup: CDR1 LGHDT, CDR2 YNNKEL (reference sequence). The CDR3 runs 14 residues. The CDR3 protein is CASSGQSQLYEQYF. The CDR3, as DNA: TGTGCCAGCAGTGGACAGAGCCAACTCTACGAGCAGTACTTC.

This chain connects TRBV30 to TRBJ2-2; maybe TRBD1 (6 bases). Trimming pared 8 bases from V and 1 base from J, leaving 11 bases between. The CDR3 loop spans 13 amino acids. The V gene's germline CDR1 is GTSNPN and CDR2 SVGIG (reference sequence). In nucleotides, the CDR3 is TGTGCCAAAGGGGGACAGAACACCGGGGAGCTGTTTTTT. As protein: CAKGGQNTGELFF. The full variable domain, in which reference TRBV30 and TRBJ2-2 provide the parts outside the CDR3, is SQTIHQWPATLVQPVGSPLSLECTVEGTSNPNLYWYRQAAGRGLQLLFYSVGIGQISSEVPQNLSASRPQDRQFILSSKKLLLSDSGFYLCAKGGQNTGELFFGEGSRLTVL.

This chain connects TRBV19 to TRBJ2-5; tentatively, D is TRBD2 (6 bases). Germline V lookup: CDR1 LNHDA, CDR2 SQIVND (reference sequence). The CDR3 spans 12 residues. V lost 8 bases, J lost 4 bases, and 11 bases lay in between. The CDR3 nucleotides read TGTGCCAGTGCCGGGGGAGGAGAGACCCAGTACTTC. It yields the protein CASAGGGETQYF.

J is TRBJ2-7 and V is TRBV11-2; D not resolved. Germline V CDR1 and CDR2: SGHAT, FQNNGV. This CDR3 spans 15 amino acids. V was trimmed by 5 bases and J by 3 bases, leaving 17 bases between them. CDR3 bases: TGTGCCAGCAGCCGCCTCACTGGAGTTCACTACGAGCAGTACTTC. Translation: CASSRLTGVHYEQYF.

This clone was seen a handful of times. The rearrangement uses TRBV3-1 (or the pseudogene TRBV3-2) and TRBJ2-1; 10 bases line up with TRBD2. J was trimmed by 1 base and V by 0 bases; bases with no gene match: 9. Germline CDR1 LGHDT, CDR2 YNNKEL (reference sequence). This CDR3 comprises 19 residues. The CDR3 coding sequence is TGTGCCAGCAGCCAAGATCAGGCTAGCGGGAGTAGGTCCTACAATGAGCAGTTCTTC. As protein: CASSQDQASGSRSYNEQFF.

This clone was recorded only once. V and J are TRBV7-8 and TRBJ2-2; no firm D call. CDR3 length: 16 amino acids. The V end lost 6 bases, the J end lost 4 bases, and 18 bases lay between the germline ends. Germline-derived CDR1 and CDR2 are SGHVS and FQNEAQ. The CDR3 sequence is CASRFTDGATTGELFF. DNA for the CDR3: TGTGCCAGCAGATTTACAGATGGTGCGACCACCGGGGAGCTGTTTTTT.

The genes are TRBV7-9 and TRBJ2-7; maybe TRBD1 (6 bases). The CDR3 is 14 amino acids. V lost 7 bases, J lost 4 bases, and 17 bases lay in between. From germline, CDR1 is SEHNR and CDR2 FQNEAQ (reference sequence). CDR3 in DNA: TGTGCCAGCACCAATACAGGGCTCTTATACGAGCAGTACTTC. This encodes CASTNTGLLYEQYF.

The gene calls are TRBV19 and TRBJ1-3; no reliable D call. The CDR3 has 15 amino acids. V was pared by 5 bases and J by 0 bases, with 11 bases between. Germline CDR1 and CDR2: LNHDA and SQIVND (reference sequence). The CDR3 protein is CASSAEGYSGNTIYF. The CDR3 nucleotides read TGTGCCAGTAGTGCAGAGGGTTACTCTGGAAACACCATATATTTT. Full variable domain (missing parts from reference TRBV19 and TRBJ1-3): DGGITQSPKYLFRKEGQNVTLSCEQNLNHDAMYWYRQDPGQGLRLIYYSQIVNDFQKGDIAEGYSVSREKKESFPLTVTSAQKNPTAFYLCASSAEGYSGNTIYFGEGSWLTVV.

The genes are TRBV14 and TRBJ2-3, with TRBD2 matching 11 bases. Germline loops: CDR1 SGHDN, CDR2 FVKESK. The J segment lost 0 bases and the V segment lost 5 bases, leaving 1 base of the junction unmatched. The CDR3 is made up of 15 amino acids. The CDR3 spells CASSRTSGSTDTQYF. DNA of the CDR3: TGTGCCAGCAGCAGGACTAGCGGGAGCACAGATACGCAGTATTTT.

This chain links TRBV19 with TRBJ1-6; no reliable D call. Trimming took 4 bases from V and 10 from J, leaving 17 bases between them. The CDR3 consists of 15 residues. Looked up from germline, CDR1 is LNHDA and CDR2 is SQIVND (reference sequence). This CDR3 reads CASSTRRSSWSPLHF. CDR3 DNA: TGTGCCAGTAGTACAAGACGGTCGTCTTGGTCACCCCTCCACTTT.

The V and J genes are TRBV2 and TRBJ1-1; D ambiguous. The V gene's germline CDR1 is SNHLY and CDR2 FYNNEI. Trimming removed 6 bases at V and 6 bases at J, with 17 bases between. The CDR3 length is 14 residues. DNA for the CDR3: TGTGCCAGCAGCGTCACAGACGGTTTCGCTGAAGCTTTCTTT. As protein: CASSVTDGFAEAFF.

The chain combines TRBV10-3 with TRBJ1-4; no reliable D call. V lost 6 bases to trimming and J lost 4 bases, with 18 bases between them. Germline CDR1 is ENHRY and CDR2 is SYGVKD. The CDR3 contains 16 residues. The CDR3 protein is CAISRGPQRGNEKLFF. Written as DNA, the CDR3 is TGTGCCATCAGCCGTGGGCCTCAACGAGGTAATGAAAAACTGTTTTTT.

The chain carries TRBV7-3 and TRBJ2-3, with D possibly matching TRBD2 (5 bases). V lost 1 base and J lost 0, with 8 bases in between. This CDR3 has 15 amino acids. Germline V gene data show CDR1 as SGHTA and CDR2 as FQGTGA. CDR3 nucleotide sequence: TGTGCCAGCAGCTTAAACGAGGGAAGCACAGATACGCAGTATTTT. The encoded protein is CASSLNEGSTDTQYF.

The genes are TRBV3-1 (or the pseudogene TRBV3-2) and TRBJ1-3; 8 bases are shared with TRBD1. The CDR3 extends over 15 amino acids. J was trimmed by 3 bases and V by 4 bases; bases with no gene match: 5. The V gene's germline CDR1 is LGHDT and CDR2 YNNKEL (reference sequence). CDR3 nucleotide sequence: TGTGCCAGCAGCCTCAGGGGGCTCTTTGGAAACACCATATATTTT. This gives the protein CASSLRGLFGNTIYF.

The chain couples TRBV11-2 to TRBJ1-2, with D maybe TRBD1 (5 bases). V dropped 5 bases and J dropped 4 bases, with 11 bases sitting between them. The CDR3 runs 13 residues. Germline V gene data show CDR1 as SGHAT and CDR2 as FQNNGV. The CDR3 nucleotides read TGTGCCAGCAGCGCAGGGTACAGCTATGGCTACACCTTC. As protein: CASSAGYSYGYTF.

This sequence joins TRBV10-1 and TRBJ2-3; a possible D gene is TRBD1 (6 bases). V shed 9 bases and J shed 1 base, with 11 bases lying between them. In germline, CDR1 is WNHNN, CDR2 SYGVQD (reference sequence). This CDR3 spans 13 amino acids. The DNA of the CDR3 is TGCGCCAGAAGGACAGACTGCACAGATACGCAGTATTTT. Amino acids: CARRTDCTDTQYF.

In its sample, this clone was seen a few times. The chain carries TRBV24-1 and TRBJ2-7; tentatively, D is TRBD1 (6 bases). This CDR3 region has 12 residues. Trimming pared 1 base from V and 9 bases from J, leaving 9 bases between. CDR1 and CDR2 from the germline V gene are KGHDR and SFDVKD. The DNA of the CDR3 is TGTGCCACCAGTGATTTCAGAGGGGGGCAGTACTTC. Protein: CATSDFRGGQYF.

This chain connects TRBV10-1 to TRBJ2-3, with TRBD2 matching 15 bases. The trim removed 8 bases at V and 6 bases at J, leaving 9 bases unmatched. Germline V gene data show CDR1 as WNHNN and CDR2 as SYGVQD (reference sequence). The CDR3 is 16 residues long. This chain's CDR3 is CASPRTSGGVVDTQYF. The CDR3 region has the DNA TGCGCCAGCCCCCGGACTAGCGGGGGGGTAGTCGATACGCAGTATTTT.

The rearrangement links TRBV6-5 to TRBJ1-1, with 7 nucleotides matching TRBD1. CDR3 length: 13 amino acids. Germline CDR1 and CDR2: MNHEY and SVGAGI. Trimming cost V 7 bases and J 0 bases; bases outside gene matches: 2. CDR3 DNA sequence: TGTGCCAGCACCCAGGGGGTGAACACTGAAGCTTTCTTT. It yields the protein CASTQGVNTEAFF.

The chain uses TRBV7-8 and TRBJ2-7, with D unresolved. The CDR3 runs to 13 residues. From germline, CDR1 is SGHVS and CDR2 FQNEAQ. V lost 3 bases and J 6 bases, leaving 12 bases between the germline ends. The CDR3 protein is CASSFKQSAEQYF. In DNA, the CDR3 is TGTGCCAGCAGCTTTAAGCAATCCGCCGAGCAGTACTTC.

J is TRBJ1-1 and V is TRBV4-3; 9 bases map to TRBD1. CDR3 size: 16 residues. J was trimmed by 10 bases and V by 0 bases; bases with no gene match: 12. Germline V gene sequence: CDR1 LGHNA, CDR2 YSLEER. The CDR3 is CASSQDTRGQGGRAFF. For the CDR3, the DNA is TGCGCCAGCAGCCAAGATACGCGGGGACAGGGAGGACGAGCTTTCTTT.

This sequence joins TRBV6-1 and TRBJ1-6; D unresolved. Trimming took off 4 bases at V and 0 bases at J, with 16 bases between the two ends. Germline CDR1 and CDR2: MNHNS and SASEGT. The CDR3 sequence is 18 residues long. CDR3 coding DNA: TGTGCCAGCAGTGGAGCCCGGGCAGCGAGCTCCTATAATTCACCCCTCCACTTT. Its protein is CASSGARAASSYNSPLHF.